The rows below give T cell receptor beta chains drawn from one sample of a study of blood T cell repertoires in COVID-19. The protocol was immunoSEQ multiplex PCR, while the TCRdb copy is restricted to in-frame clones and leaves out a portion. This sample has more than 250,000 clones, with 75% to 90% found just once. Sequencing was performed on peripheral blood. The receptor set was obtained from a woman aged 30 to 39 who had recovered from COVID-19. CDR3s include the opening cysteine and the closing phenylalanine or tryptophan. Fields, in order: V gene, J gene, D gene, clone size, CDR3 DNA, CDR3 protein. The D gene is left open where the match is weak. The size of a clone is reported for some rows only, either as once, few or many, or as a class for expanded clones.

V: TRBV7-8
J: TRBJ2-1
D: NA
size: once
DNA: TGTGCCAGCAGCTTAGGTAGGGGGAGGGGAAGCTCCTACAATGAGCAGTTCTTC
CDR3: CASSLGRGRGSSYNEQFF

V: TRBV5-1
J: TRBJ1-2
D: NA
size: NA
DNA: TGCGCCAGCAGCACGGCGGGGGAGAGGTATGGCTACACCTTC
CDR3: CASSTAGERYGYTF

V: TRBV5-6
J: TRBJ1-1
D: NA
size: NA
DNA: TGTGCCAGCAGCTTGGGGGGAGGTGGAAACACTGAAGCTTTCTTT
CDR3: CASSLGGGGNTEAFF

V: TRBV4-1
J: TRBJ2-3
D: NA
size: once
DNA: TGCGCCAGCAGCCAGTTGACTAGATCAAATACGCAGTATTTT
CDR3: CASSQLTRSNTQYF

V: TRBV28
J: TRBJ2-7
D: NA
size: NA
DNA: TGTGCCAGCAGCCGTAGTGGGCCCTACGAGCAGTACTTC
CDR3: CASSRSGPYEQYF

V: TRBV9
J: TRBJ2-2
D: NA
size: NA
DNA: TGTGCCAGCAGCGCACAACCGGGACTGAACACCGGGGAGCTGTTTTTT
CDR3: CASSAQPGLNTGELFF

V: TRBV29-1
J: TRBJ2-1
D: TRBD2
size: NA
DNA: TGCAGCGTCAAAGCGACTAGCGGGGGGGATGAGCAGTTCTTC
CDR3: CSVKATSGGDEQFF

V: TRBV19
J: TRBJ1-5
D: TRBD1
size: NA
DNA: TGTGCCAGTAGTATGGGACAGCCGAATCAGCCCCAGCATTTT
CDR3: CASSMGQPNQPQHF

V: TRBV18
J: TRBJ1-2
D: NA
size: NA
DNA: TGTGCCAGCTCACCACCGGGGGGTGAGGGCTACACCTTC
CDR3: CASSPPGGEGYTF

V: TRBV19
J: TRBJ2-2
D: NA
size: NA
DNA: TGTGCCAGTAGTAAGGGGTGGGGTACGAACACCGGGGAGCTGTTTTTT
CDR3: CASSKGWGTNTGELFF

V: TRBV2
J: TRBJ1-1
D: NA
size: once
DNA: TGTGCCAGCATTAGCTTAGTCCCGAACACTGAAGCTTTCTTT
CDR3: CASISLVPNTEAFF

V: TRBV6-5
J: TRBJ1-1
D: NA
size: NA
DNA: TGTGCCAGCAGAGCGACTCAAGACGGAAGGAGAGCTTTCTTT
CDR3: CASRATQDGRRAFF

V: TRBV11-2
J: TRBJ2-2
D: NA
size: NA
DNA: TGTGCCAGCAGCTTAGATAGTGGCAGGGCTCTCGCGTGGGGCACCGGGGAGCTGTTTTTT
CDR3: CASSLDSGRALAWGTGELFF

V: TRBV7-3
J: TRBJ1-6
D: TRBD1
size: NA
DNA: TGTGCCAGCAGCCGGGACAGGGGTAATTCACCCCTCCACTTT
CDR3: CASSRDRGNSPLHF

V: TRBV27
J: TRBJ2-7
D: TRBD1
size: NA
DNA: TGTGCCAGCAGCTCCACAGGGGTAATATACGAGCAGTACTTC
CDR3: CASSSTGVIYEQYF

V: TRBV11-3
J: TRBJ2-3
D: NA
size: NA
DNA: TGTGCCAGCAGCTTAGGGGGCAGCACAGATACGCAGTATTTT
CDR3: CASSLGGSTDTQYF

V: TRBV7-9
J: TRBJ2-1
D: TRBD2
size: NA
DNA: TGTGCCAGCAGCATGAGCGGGGGGCCCCTCCGCTCCTACAATGAGCAGTTCTTC
CDR3: CASSMSGGPLRSYNEQFF

V: TRBV28
J: TRBJ1-2
D: TRBD1
size: NA
DNA: TGTGCCAGCAGCCAGTGGACAGGGAAGGGCTACACCTTC
CDR3: CASSQWTGKGYTF

V: TRBV7-9
J: TRBJ2-1
D: NA
size: NA
DNA: TGTGCCAGCAGCTTAGATGACAGCGAGGTGTTCTTC
CDR3: CASSLDDSEVFF

V: TRBV6-4
J: TRBJ2-1
D: TRBD1
size: NA
DNA: TGTGCCAGCAGAGACAGGGGCAATGAGCAGTTCTTC
CDR3: CASRDRGNEQFF

V: TRBV6-1
J: TRBJ2-1
D: TRBD2
size: NA
DNA: TGTGCCAGCAGTGAACCGACTAGCGGGTACAATGAGCAGTTCTTC
CDR3: CASSEPTSGYNEQFF

V: TRBV6-5
J: TRBJ2-5
D: NA
size: NA
DNA: TGTGCCAGCAGTTACGACGGGGACCAAGAGACCCAGTACTTC
CDR3: CASSYDGDQETQYF

V: TRBV4-1
J: TRBJ2-2
D: NA
size: NA
DNA: TGCGCCAGCAGCCAAGAAACGGGAAAGGGGGAGCTGTTTTTT
CDR3: CASSQETGKGELFF

V: TRBV4-3
J: TRBJ1-2
D: NA
size: NA
DNA: TGCGCCAGCAGCCAAGATAGCCATGGCTACACCTTC
CDR3: CASSQDSHGYTF

V: TRBV30
J: TRBJ2-5
D: NA
size: NA
DNA: TGTGCCTGGAGTAGGTTAGGGACAATAGAGACCCAGTACTTC
CDR3: CAWSRLGTIETQYF

V: TRBV28
J: TRBJ2-7
D: TRBD2
size: NA
DNA: TGTGCCAGCGCGGGGGCCTACGAGCAGTACTTC
CDR3: CASAGAYEQYF

V: TRBV7-2
J: TRBJ1-6
D: NA
size: NA
DNA: TGTGCCAGCAGCCTCAGGACAAGCTATAATTCACCCCTCCACTTT
CDR3: CASSLRTSYNSPLHF

V: TRBV12-3/TRBV12-4
J: TRBJ2-2
D: NA
size: NA
DNA: TGTGCCAGCGGCAGGGGGGCCACCGGGGAGCTGTTTTTT
CDR3: CASGRGATGELFF

V: TRBV6-4
J: TRBJ2-3
D: NA
size: NA
DNA: TGTGCCAGCAGTTCGATTAGCGGAGGGGATACGCAGTATTTT
CDR3: CASSSISGGDTQYF

V: TRBV28
J: TRBJ1-5
D: NA
size: NA
DNA: TGTGCCAGCACCTCATTGCGGGGGAAGGGGAATCAGCCCCAGCATTTT
CDR3: CASTSLRGKGNQPQHF

V: TRBV10-1
J: TRBJ2-3
D: NA
size: NA
DNA: TGCGCCAGCAGCGTAGAAACAGATACGCAGTATTTT
CDR3: CASSVETDTQYF

V: TRBV6-5
J: TRBJ1-6
D: NA
size: NA
DNA: TGTGCCAGTTCCGGGACAACGCTCGGAAATTCACCCCTCCACTTT
CDR3: CASSGTTLGNSPLHF

V: TRBV28
J: TRBJ2-7
D: NA
size: NA
DNA: TGTGCCAGCAGTTCTAGAGATGCTTACGAGCAGTACTTC
CDR3: CASSSRDAYEQYF

V: TRBV3-1/TRBV3-2
J: TRBJ2-1
D: NA
size: NA
DNA: TGTGCCAGCAGCCAAGAGTGGGCTACTTACAATGAGCAGTTCTTC
CDR3: CASSQEWATYNEQFF

V: TRBV6-5
J: TRBJ1-1
D: TRBD1
size: NA
DNA: TGTGCCAGCAGTACAGGGGAAAGGACTGAAGCTTTCTTT
CDR3: CASSTGERTEAFF

V: TRBV5-6
J: TRBJ1-4
D: TRBD1
size: NA
DNA: TGTGCCAGCAGCTTCTACAGGGGGCGAGATCTTAATGAAAAACTGTTTTTT
CDR3: CASSFYRGRDLNEKLFF

V: TRBV5-1
J: TRBJ2-1
D: TRBD2
size: NA
DNA: TGCGCCAGCTTGAGCGGGAGTGAGAATGAGCAGTTCTTC
CDR3: CASLSGSENEQFF

V: TRBV3-1/TRBV3-2
J: TRBJ1-2
D: NA
size: NA
DNA: TGTGCCAGCAGCCAAGATTGGCAGGGCCATGGCTACACCTTC
CDR3: CASSQDWQGHGYTF

V: TRBV5-6
J: TRBJ2-1
D: TRBD1
size: NA
DNA: TGTGCCAGCAGCTCCGGGACAGGGCCCTACAATGAGCAGTTCTTC
CDR3: CASSSGTGPYNEQFF